This TCR beta chain was recorded in a study of cytomegalovirus exposure and HLA in healthy donors. Findings of the study overall: Cytomegalovirus association was assigned to about 150 TCR beta chains.

Only in-frame clones appear in the TCRdb table, and some are missing; sequencing was by immunoSEQ multiplex PCR. The sample yields hundreds of thousands of clones, around 87% seen once. About this clone: Antigen specificity is unknown.

The CDR3 consists of 16 residues. Trimming took off 1 base at V and 2 bases at J, with 12 bases between the two ends. CDR1 MNHEY and CDR2 SVGAGI come from the germline V gene. The clonotype originates from a woman aged 18-35 years in good health and CMV-seropositive. The sequencing input was PBMCs. The chain combines TRBV6-5 with TRBJ1-5, with a tentative D call TRBD1 (5 bases). This CDR3 is CASSYYGGAGNQPQHF. Here the CDR3 DNA reads TGTGCCAGCAGTTACTACGGGGGTGCTGGCAATCAGCCCCAGCATTTT.